This T cell receptor (beta chain) was found in a study of cytomegalovirus exposure and HLA in healthy donors. The PCR made use of 60 Vbeta and 13 Jbeta primers. The assay was immunoSEQ multiplex PCR, and TCRdb's table has in-frame clones only and misses some. The table has about 65,000 clones, about four fifths seen once. The TCR sequence derives from a woman aged 25 to 45 in good health and CMV-seronegative. The sample consisted of PBMCs.

The CDR3 spells CASSPAGDTSYEQYF. CDR3 bases: TGCGCCAGCAGCCCCGCGGGGGACACTTCCTACGAGCAGTACTTC. The V call is TRBV4-1, the J call TRBJ2-7; a weak D match, TRBD2 (7 bases). Trimming pared 4 bases from V and 1 base from J, leaving 14 bases between. Germline-derived CDR1 and CDR2 are MGHRA and YSYEKL. The CDR3 runs to 15 residues.